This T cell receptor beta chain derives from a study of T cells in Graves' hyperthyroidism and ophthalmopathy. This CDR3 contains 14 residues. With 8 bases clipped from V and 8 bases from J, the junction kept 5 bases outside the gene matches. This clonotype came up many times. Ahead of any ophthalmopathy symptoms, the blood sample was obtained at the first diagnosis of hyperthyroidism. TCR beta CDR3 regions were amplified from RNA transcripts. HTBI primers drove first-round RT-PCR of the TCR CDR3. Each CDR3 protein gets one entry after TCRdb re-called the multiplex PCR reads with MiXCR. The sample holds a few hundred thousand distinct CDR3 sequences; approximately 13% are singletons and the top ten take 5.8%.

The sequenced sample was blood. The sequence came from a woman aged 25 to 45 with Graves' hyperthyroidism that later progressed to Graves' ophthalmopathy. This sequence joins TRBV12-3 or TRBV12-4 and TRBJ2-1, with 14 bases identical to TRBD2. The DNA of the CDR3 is TGTGCCAGCGCCGGGACTAGCGGGAGTCATGAGCAGTTCTTC. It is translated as CASAGTSGSHEQFF.